A single sample is the source of the 15 T cell receptor beta chains below, sequenced in a study of blood T cell repertoires in COVID-19. Sequencing used immunoSEQ multiplex PCR; TCRdb keeps in-frame clones, though not all of them. Counted here are some 120,000 clones, around four fifths occurring once; the ten biggest clones make up about 5.5%. The sample taken for sequencing was peripheral blood. The source is a man older than 75 with active or convalescent COVID-19.

The genes are TRBV18 and TRBJ1-1, with a possible D match to TRBD1 (6 bases). Germline V gene sequence: CDR1 KGHSH, CDR2 LQKENI. The ends were cut back, 3 bases at V and 0 bases at J, with 14 bases in the middle. This CDR3 is built from 16 residues. The CDR3 is CASSPNTGQMNTEAFF. For the CDR3, the DNA is TGTGCCAGCTCACCTAATACAGGGCAGATGAACACTGAAGCTTTCTTT.

The rearrangement joins TRBV7-2 to TRBJ1-3; TRBD1 might be the D (6 bases). CDR1 and CDR2 from the germline V gene are SGHTA and FQGNSA. This CDR3 is built from 15 residues. Trimming pared 5 bases from V and 4 bases from J, leaving 15 bases between. CDR3 DNA sequence: TGTGCCAGCAGCACAACCGGGACAACCGGAAACACCATATATTTT. Encoded protein: CASSTTGTTGNTIYF.

J is TRBJ1-6 and V is TRBV27, with TRBD1 identical over 7 bases. Per the germline V gene, CDR1 is MNHEY and CDR2 is SMNVEV (reference sequence). This CDR3 has 14 amino acids. V shed 4 bases, J shed 13 bases, and the junction held 10 bases outside the gene matches. CDR3 bases: TGTGCCAGCAGTTCAGGACAGGCGAACGAGCCCCTCCACTTT. This codes for CASSSGQANEPLHF.

The chain links TRBV30 to TRBJ1-1; unclear D gene. Germline lookup yields CDR1 GTSNPN and CDR2 SVGIG (reference sequence). Trimming took 3 bases from V and 1 from J, leaving 9 bases between them. CDR3 length: 13 amino acids. The CDR3 loop reads CAWRGGRNTEAFF. CDR3 coding DNA: TGTGCCTGGAGAGGAGGGCGGAACACTGAAGCTTTCTTT.

The chain joins TRBV4-2 to TRBJ1-3, with 10 bases matching TRBD1. CDR3 length equals 15 residues. Trimming removed 4 bases from V and 7 bases from J; junction bases left unmatched: 7. Germline assignment: CDR1 LGHNA and CDR2 YNFKEQ. The CDR3 nucleotides are TGTGCCAGCAGCCTTGGTGGACAGGGGGAGAACACCATATATTTT. It translates to CASSLGGQGENTIYF.

The chain uses TRBV11-2 and TRBJ1-1; D not resolved. CDR1 and CDR2 (germline): SGHAT, FQNNGV. Trimming stripped 0 bases from V and 3 bases from J, with 5 bases between. The CDR3 is 13 residues long. The DNA for the CDR3 is TGTGCCAGCAGCTTAGACAGATACACTGAAGCTTTCTTT. It codes for CASSLDRYTEAFF.

The chain combines TRBV2 with TRBJ1-2, with D maybe TRBD1 (6 bases). The CDR3 totals 13 residues. With 8 bases removed from V and 1 base from J, the gap between germline ends came to 11 bases. From germline, CDR1 is SNHLY and CDR2 FYNNEI. The CDR3 coding sequence is TGTGCCAGCGGGGACAACATTAACTATGGCTACACCTTC. Protein product: CASGDNINYGYTF.

In this sample, this clone turned up once. In nucleotides, the CDR3 is TGTGCCAGCAGTGGACTAGCGGGGGCCCCAGCTCGGGAGACCCAGTACTTC. Residues: CASSGLAGAPARETQYF. This chain links TRBV6-2 or TRBV6-3 with TRBJ2-5; 13 bases map to TRBD2. The CDR3 sequence is 17 residues long. V lost 5 bases, J lost 5 bases, and 11 bases stayed unmatched. From germline, CDR1 is MNHEY and CDR2 SVGEGT.

This clone was seen once. V gene TRBV30 combines with J gene TRBJ1-4, with TRBD1 identical over 7 bases. Trimming cost V 0 bases and J 2 bases; bases outside gene matches: 3. Germline CDR1 and CDR2: GTSNPN and SVGIG (reference sequence). This CDR3 spans 15 amino acids. The CDR3 loop is CAWSVSRGTNEKLFF. DNA for the CDR3: TGTGCCTGGAGTGTATCCAGGGGGACTAATGAAAAACTGTTTTTT.

The chain carries TRBV6-2 or TRBV6-3 and TRBJ1-5; 11 bases align to TRBD1. CDR3 size: 18 residues. In germline, CDR1 is MNHEY, CDR2 SVGEGT. The V and J ends lost 2 bases and 4 bases, in that order; junction bases with no gene match: 10. The CDR3 nucleotides are TGTGCCAGCAGTTACGGCCCAGGACAGGGGGCAAATAATCAGCCCCAGCATTTT. It encodes CASSYGPGQGANNQPQHF.

The V and J genes are TRBV15 and TRBJ1-3; possibly TRBD1 for D (5 bases). Germline CDR1 LNHNV, CDR2 YYDKDF (reference sequence). CDR3 size: 18 residues. Trimming removed 1 base at V and 0 bases at J, with 16 bases between. The CDR3 DNA reads as TGTGCCACCAGCAGAGTTCGTTTAGGGGTGATCTCTGGAAACACCATATATTTT. Protein: CATSRVRLGVISGNTIYF.

This clone was recorded a few times. J is TRBJ1-6 and V is TRBV19; tentatively, D is TRBD1 (5 bases). The CDR3 contains 16 residues. Germline V gene data show CDR1 as LNHDA and CDR2 as SQIVND (reference sequence). V was shortened by 7 bases and J by 1 base, with 14 bases between the two germline ends. The DNA of the CDR3 is TGTGCCAGTAAAATTTTCCAGGGTTCCTATAATTCACCCCTCCACTTT. Its protein is CASKIFQGSYNSPLHF. Using reference TRBV19 and TRBJ1-6 for the parts outside the CDR3, the full variable domain is DGGITQSPKYLFRKEGQNVTLSCEQNLNHDAMYWYRQDPGQGLRLIYYSQIVNDFQKGDIAEGYSVSREKKESFPLTVTSAQKNPTAFYLCASKIFQGSYNSPLHFGNGTRLTVT.

The rearrangement joins TRBV9 to TRBJ2-7; D is perhaps TRBD1 (5 bases). Germline loops: CDR1 SGDLS, CDR2 YYNGEE. CDR3 length equals 15 residues. V lost 4 bases and J lost 2, with 16 bases in between. The CDR3 bases are TGTGCCAGCAGCCCATCGATAGGGGTGACCTACGAGCAGTACTTC. Its translation is CASSPSIGVTYEQYF.

V usage is TRBV12-3 or TRBV12-4 and J usage is TRBJ1-2; no reliable D call. This CDR3 has 11 amino acids. V lost 7 bases to trimming and J lost 8 bases, with 11 bases between them. CDR3 loop: CASTGGRGYTF. The CDR3 bases are TGTGCCAGCACGGGAGGGAGGGGCTACACCTTC.

The sample holds one count of this clone. The chain links TRBV6-1 to TRBJ2-2, with TRBD1 as a possible D gene (7 bases). This CDR3 comprises 15 residues. Germline V gene lookup returns CDR1 MNHNS and CDR2 SASEGT. Between the trimmed V and J ends, which lost 2 bases and 7 bases, there was a span of 14 bases. For the CDR3, the DNA is TGTGCCAGCAGTGAAAGACAGGGAGGTAACGGGGAGCTGTTTTTT. The encoded protein is CASSERQGGNGELFF.